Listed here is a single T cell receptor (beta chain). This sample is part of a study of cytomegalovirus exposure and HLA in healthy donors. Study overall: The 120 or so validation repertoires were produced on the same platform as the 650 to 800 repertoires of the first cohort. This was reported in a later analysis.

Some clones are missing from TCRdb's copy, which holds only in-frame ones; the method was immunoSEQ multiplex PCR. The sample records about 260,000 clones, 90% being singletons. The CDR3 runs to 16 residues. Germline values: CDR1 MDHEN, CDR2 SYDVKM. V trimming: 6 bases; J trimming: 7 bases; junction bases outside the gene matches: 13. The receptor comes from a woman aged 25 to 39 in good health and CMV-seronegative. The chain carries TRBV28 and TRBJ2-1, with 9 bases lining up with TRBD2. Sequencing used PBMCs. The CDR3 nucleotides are TGTGCCAGCAGCATAAGTGCAGCGGGAGGTTGGAATGAGCAGTTCTTC. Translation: CASSISAAGGWNEQFF.